The clone carrying this TCR beta chain was recorded a few times. Only in-frame clones appear in the TCRdb table, and some are missing; sequencing was by immunoSEQ multiplex PCR. This sample has about 50,000 clones, with 57% found just once. The CDR3 contains 15 residues. The germline gives CDR1 SEHNR, CDR2 FQNEAQ (reference sequence). Deletions cut 5 bases from V and 0 bases from J, with 13 bases between. These data come from a study of cytotoxic CD8 clonotypes in ibrutinib-treated CLL. V and J are TRBV7-9 and TRBJ1-1; D is unclear. This TCR came from a human donor with chronic lymphocytic leukemia. This sample comprised PBMCs, obtained after 24 months of ibrutinib treatment. Here the CDR3 DNA reads TGTGCCAGCAGCCCCCCGCGACCTTTGAACACTGAAGCTTTCTTT. It encodes CASSPPRPLNTEAFF.